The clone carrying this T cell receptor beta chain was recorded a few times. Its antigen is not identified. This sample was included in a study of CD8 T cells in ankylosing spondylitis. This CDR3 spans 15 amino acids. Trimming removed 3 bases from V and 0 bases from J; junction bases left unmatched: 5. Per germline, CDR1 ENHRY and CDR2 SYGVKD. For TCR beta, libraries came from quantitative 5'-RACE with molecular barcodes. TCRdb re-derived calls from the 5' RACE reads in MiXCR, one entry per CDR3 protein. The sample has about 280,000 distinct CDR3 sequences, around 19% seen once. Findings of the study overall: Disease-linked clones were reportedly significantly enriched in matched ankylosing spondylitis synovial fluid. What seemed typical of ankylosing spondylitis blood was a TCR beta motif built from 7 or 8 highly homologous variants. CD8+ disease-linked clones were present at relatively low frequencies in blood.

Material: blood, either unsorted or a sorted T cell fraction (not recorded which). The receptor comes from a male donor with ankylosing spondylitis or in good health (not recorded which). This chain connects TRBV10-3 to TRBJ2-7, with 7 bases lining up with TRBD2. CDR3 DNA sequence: TGTGCCATCAGTGAACAGCGGGGTAGCTCCTACGAGCAGTACGTC. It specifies CAISEQRGSSYEQYV.